This T cell receptor (beta chain) was captured by sequencing in a study of blood T cell repertoires in COVID-19. Across the study: Samples of COVID-19 (acute and convalescent) were obtained from the United States, Italy and Spain.

As processed by the authors: Estimation of nucleated cell counts relied on the amplification of reference gene primers. TCRdb's table, derived via immunoSEQ multiplex PCR, lists solely in-frame clones and lacks some. The V and J calls and the clone size are those of that table, but D and trimming were determined from the DNA. The data contain about 270,000 clones, 88% of them singletons. Germline CDR1 and CDR2: SGHVS and FQNEAQ. V lost 1 base and J lost 4; bases outside the gene matches: 6. This CDR3 has 15 residues. V usage is TRBV7-8 and J usage is TRBJ1-2; 7 nucleotides agree with TRBD1. The material sequenced was peripheral blood. The TCR sequence derives from a man aged 60 to 69 who had recovered from COVID-19. The CDR3 loop reads CASSLEGWDSYGYTF. The CDR3 bases are TGTGCCAGCAGCTTAGAAGGGTGGGACAGCTATGGCTACACCTTC.